This is a list of T cell receptor beta chains from one sample in a study of T cell responses to AZD1222 COVID-19 vaccine. TCRdb keeps only in-frame clones here, not all; method: immunoSEQ multiplex PCR. The sample records 35,000 to 55,000 clones, over 75% being singletons. Sequenced here: peripheral blood, sampled 28 days after the second dose of the MenACWY control vaccine. All receptors come from an adult who received the MenACWY meningococcal vaccine as a control. CDR3s include the opening cysteine and the closing phenylalanine or tryptophan. The D gene is left open where the match is weak. The size field is filled for only some rows; it gives once, few, many or a size class.

abundance: NA; v_gene: TRBV5-6; d_gene: NA; j_gene: TRBJ2-1; CDR3nt: TGTGCCAGCAGCTTAGGGCTAGCAGCCTACAATGAGCAGTTCTTC; CDR3aa: CASSLGLAAYNEQFF
abundance: NA; v_gene: TRBV7-8; d_gene: TRBD2; j_gene: TRBJ2-1; CDR3nt: TGTGCCAGCAGCCCCCCTAGCGGGAGCAGGTTTGAGCAGTTCTTC; CDR3aa: CASSPPSGSRFEQFF
abundance: NA; v_gene: TRBV28; d_gene: NA; j_gene: TRBJ1-2; CDR3nt: TGTGCCAGCAGTTTTCGGCATAGTCGCGGCGGCTACACCTTC; CDR3aa: CASSFRHSRGGYTF
abundance: once; v_gene: TRBV27; d_gene: NA; j_gene: TRBJ1-6; CDR3nt: TGTGCCAGCAGTTCGCTACGACAGGACAGCTCCTATAATTCACCCCTCCACTTT; CDR3aa: CASSSLRQDSSYNSPLHF
abundance: NA; v_gene: TRBV7-2; d_gene: TRBD1; j_gene: TRBJ1-4; CDR3nt: TGTGCCAGCAGCTCTGGGTACAGGGGAACAAATGAAAAACTGTTTTTT; CDR3aa: CASSSGYRGTNEKLFF
abundance: few; v_gene: TRBV5-1; d_gene: TRBD1; j_gene: TRBJ1-4; CDR3nt: TGCGCCAGCAGCAGGACAGGGGATGGTGAAAAACTGTTTTTT; CDR3aa: CASSRTGDGEKLFF
abundance: NA; v_gene: TRBV6-1; d_gene: NA; j_gene: TRBJ1-1; CDR3nt: TGTGCCAGCAGTGAACAATGGGGACTCACTGAAGCTTTCTTT; CDR3aa: CASSEQWGLTEAFF
abundance: NA; v_gene: TRBV19; d_gene: NA; j_gene: TRBJ1-1; CDR3nt: TGTGCCAGTAGTACGGGGTTGGGCACTGAAGCTTTCTTT; CDR3aa: CASSTGLGTEAFF
abundance: NA; v_gene: TRBV28; d_gene: TRBD2; j_gene: TRBJ2-7; CDR3nt: TGTGCCAGCAGGGCGGGAGGGACCTACGAGCAGTACTTC; CDR3aa: CASRAGGTYEQYF
abundance: NA; v_gene: TRBV19; d_gene: NA; j_gene: TRBJ1-5; CDR3nt: TGTGCCAGTAGTATAGATCTTGGGGGGCTCGGCAATCAGCCCCAGCATTTT; CDR3aa: CASSIDLGGLGNQPQHF
abundance: NA; v_gene: TRBV4-2; d_gene: TRBD2; j_gene: TRBJ2-3; CDR3nt: TGTGCCAGCAGCCAAGAATATTGGCTAGCGGGGGGGGCACTCGATACGCAGTATTTT; CDR3aa: CASSQEYWLAGGALDTQYF
abundance: NA; v_gene: TRBV3-1/TRBV3-2; d_gene: NA; j_gene: TRBJ1-1; CDR3nt: TGTGCCAGCAGTCAAGGGAGTAACACTGAAGCTTTCTTT; CDR3aa: CASSQGSNTEAFF
abundance: NA; v_gene: TRBV19; d_gene: NA; j_gene: TRBJ1-5; CDR3nt: TGTGCCAGTACTATCGGACAGCATAGCAATCAGCCCCAGCATTTT; CDR3aa: CASTIGQHSNQPQHF
abundance: NA; v_gene: TRBV6-5; d_gene: NA; j_gene: TRBJ1-1; CDR3nt: TGTGCCAGCAGTTACTTTGCAGAAAGGCTTGAAGCTTTCTTT; CDR3aa: CASSYFAERLEAFF
abundance: NA; v_gene: TRBV11-2; d_gene: TRBD2; j_gene: TRBJ2-2; CDR3nt: TGTGCCAGCAGCTTAGAGACTAGCGGAGTCGCGAACACCGGGGAGCTGTTTTTT; CDR3aa: CASSLETSGVANTGELFF
abundance: NA; v_gene: TRBV11-3; d_gene: NA; j_gene: TRBJ2-2; CDR3nt: TGTGCCATCCGACGGGGGCGGGGGATGAGCGCCGGGGAGCTGTTTTTT; CDR3aa: CAIRRGRGMSAGELFF
abundance: NA; v_gene: TRBV6-5; d_gene: TRBD1; j_gene: TRBJ1-2; CDR3nt: TGTGCCAGCAGTCACTCGACAGGGAAGGCCTATGGCTACACCTTC; CDR3aa: CASSHSTGKAYGYTF